One T cell receptor beta chain is described in this entry. The antigen remains unidentified. Germline CDR1 and CDR2: SGHVS and FQNEAQ. V was trimmed by 4 bases and J by 1 base, leaving 16 bases between them. The CDR3 length is 17 residues. The data originate from a study of identical twins. The study, taken as a whole, reports: Diverse VJ usage suggested most zero-insertion clonotypes were not invariant T cells. The analysis was cross-sectional rather than longitudinal within donors. Within cord blood, abundant beta clonotypes carried fewer insertions, but memory repertoires showed no such trend.

Unique molecular identifiers were present on cDNA, and template switching added a universal primer site. MiXCR, applied by TCRdb to the 5' RACE reads, yields one record per CDR3 protein. Among approximately 670,000 distinct CDR3 sequences listed, roughly 6.2% were seen once. The receptor comes from a man aged 18 to 35 in good health. The chain is built from TRBV7-8 and TRBJ2-2; unclear D gene. Sequencing was performed on naive T cells sorted from blood. The CDR3 coding sequence is TGTGCCAGCAGCTGGGGATCCATTTACCGGAACACCGGGGAGCTGTTTTTT. Translating gives CASSWGSIYRNTGELFF.